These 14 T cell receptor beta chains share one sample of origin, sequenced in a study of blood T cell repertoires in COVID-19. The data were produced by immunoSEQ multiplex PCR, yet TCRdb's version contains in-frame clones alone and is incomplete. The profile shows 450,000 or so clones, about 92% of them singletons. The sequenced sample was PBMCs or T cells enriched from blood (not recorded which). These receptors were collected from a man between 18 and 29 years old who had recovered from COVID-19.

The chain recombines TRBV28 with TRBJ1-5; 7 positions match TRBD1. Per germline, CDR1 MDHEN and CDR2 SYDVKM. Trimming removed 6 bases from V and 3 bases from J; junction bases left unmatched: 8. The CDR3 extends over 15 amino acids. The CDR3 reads CASSIPGTVNQPQHF. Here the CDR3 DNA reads TGTGCCAGCAGCATACCCGGGACAGTCAATCAGCCCCAGCATTTT.

The CDR3 protein is CASRPLGQSPLHF. The CDR3 DNA sequence: TGTGCCAGCAGGCCTTTGGGGCAATCACCCCTCCACTTT. This chain links TRBV27 with TRBJ1-6, with D possibly TRBD1 on 5 matching bases. Germline V gene sequence: CDR1 MNHEY, CDR2 SMNVEV (reference sequence). This CDR3 is 13 amino acids long. The ends were cut back, 6 bases at V and 10 bases at J, with 13 bases in the middle.

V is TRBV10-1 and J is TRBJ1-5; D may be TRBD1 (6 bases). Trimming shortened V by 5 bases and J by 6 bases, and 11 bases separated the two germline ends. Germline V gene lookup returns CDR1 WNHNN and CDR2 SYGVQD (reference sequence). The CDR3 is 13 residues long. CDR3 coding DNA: TGCGCCAGCAGTACAGGGTTGGGTCAGCCCCAGCATTTT. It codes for CASSTGLGQPQHF.

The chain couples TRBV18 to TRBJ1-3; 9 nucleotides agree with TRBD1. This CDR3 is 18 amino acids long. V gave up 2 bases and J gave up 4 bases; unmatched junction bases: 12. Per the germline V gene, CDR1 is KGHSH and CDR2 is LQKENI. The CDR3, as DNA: TGTGCCAGCTCACCATCAGCTCGGGACAGGGTTTTCGGAAACACCATATATTTT. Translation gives CASSPSARDRVFGNTIYF.

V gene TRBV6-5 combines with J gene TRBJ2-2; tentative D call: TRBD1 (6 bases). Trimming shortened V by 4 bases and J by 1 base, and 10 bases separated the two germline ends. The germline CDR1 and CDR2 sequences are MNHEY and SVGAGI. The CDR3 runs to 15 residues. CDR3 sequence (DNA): TGTGCCAGCAGTTCGGACAGAAAGAACACCGGGGAGCTGTTTTTT. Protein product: CASSSDRKNTGELFF.

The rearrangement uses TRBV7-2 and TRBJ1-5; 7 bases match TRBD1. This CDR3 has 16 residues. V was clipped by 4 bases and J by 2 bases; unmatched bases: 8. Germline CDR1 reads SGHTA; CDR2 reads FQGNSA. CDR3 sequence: CASSWITGVGNQPQHF. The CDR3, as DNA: TGTGCCAGCAGCTGGATTACAGGGGTTGGCAATCAGCCCCAGCATTTT.

In DNA form, the CDR3 reads TGTGCCAGCAGCTCAGACACCTCTGGGGCCAACGTCCTGACTTTC. Protein product: CASSSDTSGANVLTF. This chain connects TRBV7-3 to TRBJ2-6; no reliable D call. V lost 4 bases, J lost 0 bases, and 7 bases lay in between. The CDR3 has 15 residues. CDR1 SGHTA and CDR2 FQGTGA come from the germline V gene.

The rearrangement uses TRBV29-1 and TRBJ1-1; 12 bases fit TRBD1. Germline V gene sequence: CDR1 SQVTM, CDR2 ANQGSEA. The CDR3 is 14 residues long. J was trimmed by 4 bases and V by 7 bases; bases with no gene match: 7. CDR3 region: CSAGQGARSTEAFF. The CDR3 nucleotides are TGCAGCGCGGGACAGGGGGCGCGTAGCACTGAAGCTTTCTTT.

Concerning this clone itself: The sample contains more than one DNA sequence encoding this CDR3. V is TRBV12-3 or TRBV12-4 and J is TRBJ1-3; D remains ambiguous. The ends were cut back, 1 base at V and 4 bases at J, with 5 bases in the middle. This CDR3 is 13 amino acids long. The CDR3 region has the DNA TGTGCCAGCAGTTTAGACAGCGGAAACACCATATATTTT. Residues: CASSLDSGNTIYF.

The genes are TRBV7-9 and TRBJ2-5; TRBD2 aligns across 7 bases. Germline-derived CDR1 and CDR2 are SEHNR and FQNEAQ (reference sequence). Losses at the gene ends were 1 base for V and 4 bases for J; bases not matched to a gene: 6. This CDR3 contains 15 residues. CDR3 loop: CASSLGTSEGETQYF. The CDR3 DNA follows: TGTGCCAGCAGCTTAGGGACTAGTGAAGGAGAGACCCAGTACTTC.

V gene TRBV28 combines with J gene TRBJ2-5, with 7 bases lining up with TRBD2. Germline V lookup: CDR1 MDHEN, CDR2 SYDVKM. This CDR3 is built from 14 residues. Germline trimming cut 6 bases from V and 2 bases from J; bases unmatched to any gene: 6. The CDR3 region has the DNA TGTGCCAGCAGCGAACTAGCGAGACAAGAGACCCAGTACTTC. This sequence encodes CASSELARQETQYF.

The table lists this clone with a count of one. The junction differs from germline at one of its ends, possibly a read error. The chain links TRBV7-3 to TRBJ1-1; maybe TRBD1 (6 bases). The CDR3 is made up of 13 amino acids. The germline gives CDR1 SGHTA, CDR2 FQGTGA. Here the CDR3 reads CASRRQGNAEAFF. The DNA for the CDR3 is TGTGCCAGCAGAAGGCAGGGGAACGCTGAAGCTTTCTTT.

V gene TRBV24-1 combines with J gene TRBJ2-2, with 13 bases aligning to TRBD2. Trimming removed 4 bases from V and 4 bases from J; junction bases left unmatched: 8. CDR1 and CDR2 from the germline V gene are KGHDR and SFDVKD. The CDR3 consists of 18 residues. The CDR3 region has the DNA TGTGCCACCAGTGACCCGGGGACTAGCGGGAAATTCACCGGGGAGCTGTTTTTT. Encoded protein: CATSDPGTSGKFTGELFF.

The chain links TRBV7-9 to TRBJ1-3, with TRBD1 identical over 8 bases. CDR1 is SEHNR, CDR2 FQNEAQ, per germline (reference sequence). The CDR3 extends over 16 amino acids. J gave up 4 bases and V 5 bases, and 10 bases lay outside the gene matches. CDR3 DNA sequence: TGTGCCAGCAGCCCTCGGACAGGGCAGGCGGGAAACACCATATATTTT. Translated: CASSPRTGQAGNTIYF.